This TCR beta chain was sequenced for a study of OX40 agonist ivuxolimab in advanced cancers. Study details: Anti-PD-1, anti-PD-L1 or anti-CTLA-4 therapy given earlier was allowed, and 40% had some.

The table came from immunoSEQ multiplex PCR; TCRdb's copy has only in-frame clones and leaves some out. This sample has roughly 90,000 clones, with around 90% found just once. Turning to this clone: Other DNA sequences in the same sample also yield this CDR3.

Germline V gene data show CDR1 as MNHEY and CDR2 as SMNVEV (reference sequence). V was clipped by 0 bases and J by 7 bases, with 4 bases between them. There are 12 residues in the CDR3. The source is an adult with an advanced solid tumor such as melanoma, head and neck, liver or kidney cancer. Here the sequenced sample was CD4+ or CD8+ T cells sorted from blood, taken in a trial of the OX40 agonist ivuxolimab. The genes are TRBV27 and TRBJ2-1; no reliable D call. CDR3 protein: CASSLSRNEQFF. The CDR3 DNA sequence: TGTGCCAGCAGTTTATCCAGGAATGAGCAGTTCTTC.